Sequencing of this T cell receptor (beta chain) was carried out in a study of blood T cell repertoires in COVID-19. Enrolled through a virtual design, the participants were between roughly 18 and 100 years of age and came from about two dozen US areas. Regarding this clone: At the DNA level, this CDR3 is encoded by other sequences in the same sample as well.

The length of the CDR3 is 14 residues. CDR1 is LGHDT and CDR2 is YNNKEL in the germline V gene (reference sequence). The V and J ends lost 4 bases and 0 bases respectively, with 9 bases between them. Sequenced by immunoSEQ multiplex PCR; TCRdb stores in-frame clones only, minus some. The sample lists 300,000 to 500,000 clones, nearly 90% occurring once. The sequence came from a middle-aged woman with acute COVID-19. The chain is built from TRBV3-1 (or the pseudogene TRBV3-2) and TRBJ2-5; possibly TRBD1 for D (7 bases). Sequencing was done on a sample of PBMCs or T cells enriched from blood (not recorded which). The CDR3 bases are TGTGCCAGCAGCCTCAGGGGGGACCAAGAGACCCAGTACTTC. This encodes CASSLRGDQETQYF.